This is a list of T cell receptor beta chains from one sample in a study of spatial heterogeneity in lung cancer. Each CDR3 protein gets one entry after TCRdb re-called the 5' RACE reads with MiXCR. The sample has 95,000 to 130,000 distinct CDR3 sequences; 10% to 15% are singletons. The material was PBMCs, obtained at follow-up. These receptor sequences come from a male donor with early-stage non-small cell lung cancer. The CDR3 runs from the conserved cysteine through the conserved F or W. D genes are given only for firm matches. Not all rows give a size; the values are once, few, many and, for expanded clones, a class.

clone_size,v_call,j_call,d_call,cdr3_aa,cdr3_nt
NA,TRBV19,TRBJ2-5,NA,CASSTRETQYF,TGTGCCAGTAGTACCCGCGAGACCCAGTACTTC
many,TRBV6-2/TRBV6-3,TRBJ1-5,TRBD1,CASSYRPGGSNQPQHF,TGTGCCAGCAGTTACCGGCCAGGGGGTAGCAATCAGCCCCAGCATTTT
few,TRBV4-3,TRBJ1-4,NA,CASSQDRARNEKLFF,TGCGCCAGCAGCCAAGATCGAGCCCGTAATGAAAAACTGTTTTTT
many,TRBV20-1,TRBJ1-5,TRBD1,CSARTGTGFDNQPQHF,TGCAGTGCTAGAACCGGGACAGGGTTTGACAATCAGCCCCAGCATTTT
many,TRBV4-1,TRBJ2-7,TRBD1,CASSFGQASSYEQYF,TGCGCCAGCAGCTTCGGACAGGCGAGCTCCTACGAGCAGTACTTC
NA,TRBV5-1,TRBJ2-3,TRBD2,CASSFLAGGSDTQYF,TGCGCCAGCAGCTTCCTTGCGGGGGGTTCAGATACGCAGTATTTT
NA,TRBV18,TRBJ1-5,NA,CASSQKVGNSNQPQHF,TGTGCCAGCTCCCAAAAGGTTGGGAATAGCAATCAGCCCCAGCATTTT
NA,TRBV18,TRBJ2-2,NA,CASSRTVGAGELFF,TGTGCCAGCTCACGGACAGTGGGTGCCGGGGAGCTGTTTTTT
few,TRBV20-1,TRBJ1-1,NA,CSASFGSLNTEAFF,TGCAGTGCTAGTTTCGGCAGCCTCAACACTGAAGCTTTCTTT
NA,TRBV3-1,TRBJ1-1,TRBD1,CASRAGGTEAFF,TGTGCCAGCAGAGCAGGGGGCACTGAAGCTTTCTTT
NA,TRBV7-2,TRBJ1-5,NA,CASSANEGMLPQHF,TGTGCCAGCAGCGCGAACGAGGGAATGTTGCCCCAGCATTTT
few,TRBV11-2,TRBJ1-1,NA,CASSFPGSREAFF,TGTGCCAGCAGCTTCCCAGGGTCGAGGGAAGCTTTCTTT
NA,TRBV6-5,TRBJ2-3,NA,CASSFGTPPTDTQYF,TGTGCCAGCAGTTTTGGGACCCCTCCGACAGATACGCAGTATTTT
many,TRBV7-6,TRBJ2-5,TRBD2,CASSKGLAGRETQYF,TGTGCCAGCAGCAAAGGTCTAGCGGGGAGGGAGACCCAGTACTTC
few,TRBV14,TRBJ1-3,NA,CASSHHPRTVSSGNTIYF,TGTGCCAGCAGCCACCATCCGAGGACGGTCAGCTCTGGAAACACCATATATTTT
many,TRBV7-2,TRBJ1-6,TRBD1,CASSLATGLNSPLHF,TGTGCCAGCAGCTTAGCGACAGGGCTTAATTCACCCCTCCACTTT
many,TRBV28,TRBJ2-7,NA,CATNRERYEQYF,TGTGCCACCAACAGGGAGAGGTACGAGCAGTACTTC
NA,TRBV7-3,TRBJ2-1,NA,CASSFNYNEQFF,TGTGCCAGCAGCTTCAACTACAATGAGCAGTTCTTC
few,TRBV3-1,TRBJ2-7,NA,CASSQDVAEQYF,TGTGCCAGCAGCCAAGACGTCGCCGAGCAGTACTTC
NA,TRBV14,TRBJ2-1,NA,CASRDLQGFSEQFF,TGTGCCAGCAGGGATCTTCAGGGGTTTAGTGAGCAGTTCTTC
few,TRBV4-1,TRBJ1-6,NA,CASNRIGTPSGSYNSPLHF,TGCGCCAGCAACCGAATCGGGACACCAAGTGGCTCCTATAATTCACCCCTCCACTTT
few,TRBV4-3,TRBJ2-7,NA,CASSQDQGSSYEQYF,TGCGCCAGCAGCCAAGATCAAGGAAGTTCCTACGAGCAGTACTTC
few,TRBV2,TRBJ2-4,NA,CASSEATSSRKNIQYF,TGTGCCAGCAGTGAAGCGACGTCTAGCCGGAAAAACATTCAGTACTTC
many,TRBV5-1,TRBJ2-1,TRBD1,CASSADGTAYNEQFF,TGCGCCAGCAGCGCGGACGGGACAGCCTACAATGAGCAGTTCTTC
many,TRBV15,TRBJ1-1,NA,CATSRDLPGVANTEAFF,TGTGCCACCAGCAGAGACTTACCAGGGGTGGCGAACACTGAAGCTTTCTTT
few,TRBV7-2,TRBJ2-7,NA,CASSFGTRRNEQYF,TGTGCCAGCAGTTTCGGGACTCGGAGGAACGAGCAGTACTTC
NA,TRBV4-2,TRBJ2-1,TRBD1,CASSPPSGQGIGEQFF,TGTGCCAGCAGCCCCCCCTCGGGACAGGGTATCGGTGAGCAGTTCTTC
many,TRBV11-2,TRBJ2-1,TRBD2,CASSRGGLASYNEQFF,TGTGCCAGCAGCCGGGGGGGGCTAGCGTCCTACAATGAGCAGTTCTTC
medium-sized,TRBV27,TRBJ1-1,TRBD1,CASSPTGAEAFF,TGTGCCAGCAGTCCCACAGGGGCCGAAGCTTTCTTT
few,TRBV6-2/TRBV6-3,TRBJ1-1,TRBD1,CASSYLGTGTEAFF,TGTGCCAGCAGTTACCTCGGGACAGGGACTGAAGCTTTCTTT
many,TRBV3-1,TRBJ2-7,TRBD2,CASSQGTSWGVSEQYF,TGTGCCAGCAGCCAGGGGACTAGCTGGGGGGTAAGCGAGCAGTACTTC
many,TRBV28,TRBJ2-2,NA,CASSLQGGTGELFF,TGTGCCAGCAGTTTGCAGGGCGGCACCGGGGAGCTGTTTTTT
many,TRBV4-1,TRBJ2-3,TRBD2,CASSQPRLADTLTASTDTQYF,TGCGCCAGCAGCCAGCCGAGACTAGCGGACACTCTGACGGCTAGCACAGATACGCAGTATTTT
few,TRBV6-1,TRBJ1-5,NA,CASSEWTSNQPQHF,TGTGCCAGCAGTGAATGGACGAGCAATCAGCCCCAGCATTTT
many,TRBV7-3,TRBJ2-1,NA,CASSLKPNLGINEQFF,TGTGCCAGCAGCTTAAAACCTAACCTAGGGATCAATGAGCAGTTCTTC
few,TRBV11-2,TRBJ1-3,NA,CASSLLSNSGNTIYF,TGTGCCAGCAGCTTACTATCGAACTCTGGAAACACCATATATTTT
NA,TRBV28,TRBJ2-7,NA,CASRSFHEQYF,TGTGCCAGCAGATCATTCCACGAGCAGTACTTC
few,TRBV20-1,TRBJ1-2,NA,CSARAFGYTF,TGCAGTGCTAGAGCGTTTGGCTACACCTTC
NA,TRBV18,TRBJ1-2,NA,CASHGTSQDYGYTF,TGTGCCAGCCACGGGACGAGTCAGGACTATGGCTACACCTTC
NA,TRBV3-1,TRBJ2-3,NA,CATRRGPQDTQYF,TGTGCCACTCGAAGGGGCCCTCAAGATACGCAGTATTTT
few,TRBV7-8,TRBJ1-2,NA,CASSLGSLYGYTF,TGTGCCAGCAGCTTAGGGTCGCTCTATGGCTACACCTTC
few,TRBV5-1,TRBJ1-4,NA,CASSWGGYNEKLFF,TGCGCCAGCAGCTGGGGAGGGTATAATGAAAAACTGTTTTTT
many,TRBV12-3/TRBV12-4,TRBJ1-2,NA,CASSLGYGYTF,TGTGCCAGCAGTTTGGGCTATGGCTACACCTTC
NA,TRBV30,TRBJ2-3,TRBD2,CAWSLGLGGSIDTQYF,TGTGCCTGGAGTCTGGGACTAGGGGGAAGCATAGATACGCAGTATTTT
few,TRBV24-1,TRBJ2-1,TRBD2,CATSDGTSLYNEQFF,TGTGCCACCAGTGATGGGACTAGCCTCTACAATGAGCAGTTCTTC
NA,TRBV20-1,TRBJ1-1,TRBD1,CSASRQGNTEAFF,TGCAGTGCTAGCAGACAGGGGAACACTGAAGCTTTCTTT
NA,TRBV3-1,TRBJ2-7,TRBD1,CASSHETGGLPYEQYF,TGTGCCAGCAGCCACGAGACAGGGGGACTGCCATACGAGCAGTACTTC
many,TRBV14,TRBJ2-1,TRBD2,CASSQAGTAQIAGGRNNEQFF,TGTGCCAGCAGCCAAGCCGGGACGGCCCAGATAGCGGGGGGTCGGAACAATGAGCAGTTCTTC
medium-sized,TRBV20-1,TRBJ2-7,NA,CSAIGLHYEQYF,TGCAGTGCTATAGGGCTACATTACGAGCAGTACTTC
many,TRBV29-1,TRBJ2-5,NA,CSVHKHQETQYF,TGCAGCGTTCACAAGCACCAAGAGACCCAGTACTTC
many,TRBV6-5,TRBJ2-1,TRBD1,CASSYSFGQGEEQFF,TGTGCCAGCAGTTACTCTTTCGGACAGGGGGAAGAGCAGTTCTTC
NA,TRBV6-1,TRBJ1-2,NA,CASRGGSPYTF,TGTGCCAGCAGGGGAGGATCCCCCTACACCTTC
few,TRBV30,TRBJ2-5,NA,CAWQQGTKETQYF,TGTGCCTGGCAACAGGGAACGAAAGAGACCCAGTACTTC